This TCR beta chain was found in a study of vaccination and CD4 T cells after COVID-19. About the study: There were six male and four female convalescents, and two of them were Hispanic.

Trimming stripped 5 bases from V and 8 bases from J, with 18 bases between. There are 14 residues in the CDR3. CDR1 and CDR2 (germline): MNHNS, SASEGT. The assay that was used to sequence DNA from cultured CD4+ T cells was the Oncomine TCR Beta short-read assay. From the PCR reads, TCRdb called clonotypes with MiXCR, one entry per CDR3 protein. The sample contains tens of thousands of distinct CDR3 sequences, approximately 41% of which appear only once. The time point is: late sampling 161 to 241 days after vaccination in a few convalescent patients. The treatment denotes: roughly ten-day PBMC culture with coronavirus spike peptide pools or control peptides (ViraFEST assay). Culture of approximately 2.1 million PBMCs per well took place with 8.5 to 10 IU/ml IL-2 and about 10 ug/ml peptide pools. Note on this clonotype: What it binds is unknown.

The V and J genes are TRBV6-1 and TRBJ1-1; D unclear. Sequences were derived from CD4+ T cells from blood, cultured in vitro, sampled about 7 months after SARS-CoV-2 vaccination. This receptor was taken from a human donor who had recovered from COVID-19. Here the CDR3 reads CASSRSSPRSEAFF. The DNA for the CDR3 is TGTGCCAGCAGTCGATCCTCGCCCCGCTCCGAAGCTTTCTTT.